This paragraph reports one T cell receptor (beta chain). Its antigen remains undetermined. The sample holds no much larger clone one base away, and base qualities are not on file. According to the study, the label for this sample's treatment or condition signals: live attenuated yellow fever vaccine strain. PBMCs were isolated from peripheral blood using a standard Ficoll-Paque protocol. Dynabeads CD4 and CD8 positive selection kits were used to isolate CD4 and CD8 T-cell fractions. RNA was extracted with TriZol from bulk PBMCs, CD4 and CD8 fractions, and dextramer-positive and dextramer-negative fractions. The V end gives up 4 bases and the J end 3 bases, leaving 8 bases in the junction not matched to a gene. According to the germline V gene, CDR1 reads SGHDT and CDR2 reads YYEEEE. Taken from cysteine to phenylalanine, the CDR3 has 16 residues. The sequence is cut down to CDR3 DNA, 48 bases in frame from base 1.

The sample comes from a study of T cells after yellow fever vaccination (dated 2019 in TCRdb). Concerning the study at large: The SMART-Seq v4 Ultra Low Input RNA kit was used to prepare libraries from fractions with low cell numbers. Bulk TCR alpha and beta repertoires were sequenced longitudinally to track T-cell clones before and after primary and booster YFV17D yellow fever vaccination. Blood was collected at multiple timepoints before and after primary and secondary immunization, and bulk PBMC replicates and cell subsets were isolated. Two healthy male donors, one aged 18 to 30 and one aged 30 to 39 years, were included in the cohort.

TCRdb shows the sequencer as Illumina NovaSeq 6000. TCR cDNA was made using 5'RACE template switching, a step that added a universal primer site and unique molecular identifiers. Priming of cDNA synthesis was performed from both the TCR alpha and TCR beta constant segments. Library amplification used two PCR steps, and the second PCR step added sample barcodes and sequencing adapters. Sequencing of libraries was done on Illumina HiSeq 2500 (2x100 bp) or NovaSeq (2x150 bp). The original methods were these. MIGEC was used to demultiplex reads and collapse the reads into UMI consensus sequences, and MiXCR was used for V(D)J alignment. Clonotypes responding to the vaccine were identified with edgeR on replicate PBMC samples, with the criteria of FDR below 0.01 and a log2 fold change above 5 up to day 15. Bulk clonotypes were assigned CD4 or CD8 identity according to which sequenced CD4 or CD8 repertoire held them at higher abundance. TCRdb trimmed the raw reads at Q25, called clones with MiXCR and kept productive beta chains. Each record represents a unique CDR3 protein, reported with the most common genes and DNA among its rows. In this record, the V and J calls reflect TCRdb's handling and not the investigators' own analysis. In all, the sample holds approximately 300,000 distinct CDR3 sequences, and approximately 11% of those were seen once. The ten largest clones represent about 3.5% of the sample.

What the work shows at the level of the full study, not this receptor alone: FACS-sorted repertoires could contain abundant contaminating clonotypes from the bulk population, so computational filtering was required. A small fraction of clonotypes appeared in both the CD4 and CD8 compartments, likely as a result of convergent recombination. The secondary T-cell response was weaker than the primary response but faster, peaking on day 5 instead of day 15. Because the study included only a couple of donors, the extent to which the findings can be generalized is limited. After the booster, most clones that had expanded after primary vaccination were detected again (over 95% of CD4 and under 90% of CD8), suggesting broad maintenance of memory.

The chain links TRBV5-6 with TRBJ1-5, with 9 bases aligning to TRBD1. Sequencing was performed on CD4+ T cells sorted from PBMCs, taken 45 days after the yellow fever booster vaccination. This sequence originates from a man in his late teens or twenties who received the YFV17D yellow fever vaccine. In nucleotides, the sequence is TGTGCCAGCAGCCTCTACGACAGGGGGGACAATCAGCCCCAGCATTTT. Protein translation: CASSLYDRGDNQPQHF.